The present TCR beta chain was sequenced within a study of T cell responses to AZD1222 COVID-19 vaccine. The CDR3 totals 13 residues. Germline V gives CDR1 MNHEY, CDR2 SVGAGI. V gave up 2 bases and J gave up 1 base, with 5 bases separating them. The data were produced by immunoSEQ multiplex PCR, yet TCRdb's version contains in-frame clones alone and is incomplete. The sample has about 180,000 clones; just under 95% are singletons. This clone was recorded once. The chain joins TRBV6-5 to TRBJ1-2, with D perhaps TRBD1 (5 bases). The source of this sequence is an adult who received the MenACWY meningococcal vaccine as a control. The sample in question was peripheral blood, obtained 28 days after the second dose of the MenACWY control vaccine. In nucleotides, the CDR3 is TGTGCCAGCAGTTACCAGGGTAACTATGGCTACACCTTC. This encodes CASSYQGNYGYTF.